Listed below are T cell receptor beta chains from one sample, sequenced in a study of cytomegalovirus exposure and HLA in healthy donors. Sequenced by immunoSEQ multiplex PCR; TCRdb stores in-frame clones only, minus some. Among roughly 190,000 clones listed, about 70% were seen once. Sequencing input: PBMCs. The origin of the receptors is a woman aged 25 to 39 in good health and CMV-seronegative. Each CDR3 is given with its conserved first and last residue. D genes are given only for firm matches. Size values are once, few and many counts, or a class for expanded clones, and some rows have none.

d_call	clone_size	v_call	j_call	cdr3_aa	cdr3_nt
NA	once	TRBV14	TRBJ1-6	CASSQEGRNNSPLHF	TGTGCCAGCAGCCAAGAGGGGCGGAACAATTCACCCCTCCACTTT
NA	few	TRBV29-1	TRBJ2-1	CSVAAPKKADEQFF	TGCAGCGTTGCCGCCCCCAAAAAGGCGGATGAGCAGTTCTTC
NA	NA	TRBV5-6	TRBJ2-5	CASSFITGQETQYF	TGTGCCAGCAGCTTCATTACAGGCCAAGAGACCCAGTACTTC
TRBD1	NA	TRBV10-2	TRBJ1-5	CASREDRAYSNQPQHF	TGCGCCAGCAGGGAGGACAGGGCTTATAGCAATCAGCCCCAGCATTTT
TRBD2	NA	TRBV11-2	TRBJ2-7	CASSWGGSNNEQYF	TGTGCCAGCAGCTGGGGCGGGAGTAACAACGAGCAGTACTTC
TRBD2	once	TRBV7-2	TRBJ2-3	CASSLVVGLAGTSTDTQYF	TGTGCCAGCAGCTTAGTTGTTGGGCTAGCGGGAACCAGCACAGATACGCAGTATTTT
TRBD2	once	TRBV13	TRBJ2-1	CASSLTPPRLAGGSSYNEQFF	TGTGCCAGCAGCCTCACCCCGCCCAGACTAGCGGGAGGTAGCTCCTACAATGAGCAGTTCTTC
NA	few	TRBV4-1	TRBJ2-7	CASSQDESYEQYF	TGCGCCAGCAGCCAAGACGAGAGCTACGAGCAGTACTTC
NA	NA	TRBV27	TRBJ2-1	CASSLSVSSYNEQFF	TGTGCCAGCAGTTTAAGCGTGAGCTCCTACAATGAGCAGTTCTTC
TRBD2	few	TRBV4-3	TRBJ2-1	CASSRSIAGGTYNEQFF	TGCGCCAGCAGCCGCTCCATAGCGGGAGGAACCTACAATGAGCAGTTCTTC
TRBD1	few	TRBV6-6	TRBJ1-1	CASVGGTGGNTEAFF	TGTGCCAGCGTAGGGGGTACAGGGGGAAACACTGAAGCTTTCTTT
TRBD1	NA	TRBV18	TRBJ1-1	CASSPGQQNTEAFF	TGTGCCAGCTCACCGGGACAGCAGAACACTGAAGCTTTCTTT
TRBD1	NA	TRBV6-5	TRBJ1-3	CASKITGGPGNTIYF	TGTGCCAGCAAGATAACAGGGGGTCCAGGAAACACCATATATTTT
TRBD1	NA	TRBV6-6	TRBJ1-6	CASTLPQGANSPLHF	TGTGCCAGCACTCTACCTCAGGGGGCTAATTCACCCCTCCACTTT
NA	NA	TRBV7-9	TRBJ1-1	CASSFPGLNTEAFF	TGTGCCAGCAGCTTCCCGGGTCTGAACACTGAAGCTTTCTTT
TRBD2	NA	TRBV9	TRBJ2-7	CASMVSGGATRGFEYEQYF	TGTGCCAGCATGGTCAGCGGGGGGGCGACAAGGGGTTTTGAGTACGAGCAGTACTTC
TRBD2	NA	TRBV25-1	TRBJ2-1	CASTPLAGVDEQFF	TGTGCCAGCACTCCCCTAGCGGGGGTTGATGAGCAGTTCTTC
TRBD1	NA	TRBV2	TRBJ2-7	CASGWTGFREQYF	TGTGCCAGCGGATGGACAGGGTTTCGCGAGCAGTACTTC
TRBD2	NA	TRBV9	TRBJ2-1	CASSVVQTSGGYNEQFF	TGTGCCAGCAGCGTAGTCCAGACTAGCGGGGGTTACAATGAGCAGTTCTTC
TRBD1	few	TRBV11-3	TRBJ2-2	CASSLGTGGPGELFF	TGTGCCAGCAGCTTAGGCACAGGGGGCCCCGGGGAGCTGTTTTTT
TRBD1	NA	TRBV30	TRBJ1-5	CAWETGGSGQPQHF	TGTGCCTGGGAAACAGGGGGCTCGGGTCAGCCCCAGCATTTT
TRBD1	NA	TRBV6-5	TRBJ2-1	CASSRNTGTENEQFF	TGTGCCAGCAGTCGAAATACCGGGACAGAGAATGAGCAGTTCTTC
TRBD1	NA	TRBV19	TRBJ1-2	CASRTGQGSGYTF	TGTGCCAGTAGGACGGGACAGGGTAGTGGCTACACCTTC
NA	NA	TRBV19	TRBJ2-7	CASSMGGQPSSYEQYF	TGTGCCAGTAGTATGGGCGGACAGCCGAGCTCCTACGAGCAGTACTTC
NA	NA	TRBV15	TRBJ1-1	CATSLRRGAEAFF	TGTGCCACCAGTCTGAGGCGGGGGGCTGAAGCTTTCTTT
TRBD1	once	TRBV5-4	TRBJ1-4	CASSSIGGQLDEKLFF	TGTGCCAGCAGCTCAATCGGGGGACAGTTGGATGAAAAACTGTTTTTT
NA	NA	TRBV2	TRBJ1-2	CASSEGGAGNYGYTF	TGTGCCAGCAGTGAAGGGGGTGCGGGGAACTATGGCTACACCTTC
NA	NA	TRBV19	TRBJ2-7	CASSKQGTYEQYF	TGTGCCAGTAGTAAACAGGGAACCTACGAGCAGTACTTC
TRBD2	NA	TRBV7-3	TRBJ2-2	CASSSTSGGALPGELFF	TGTGCCAGCAGCTCGACTAGCGGGGGGGCCCTCCCCGGGGAGCTGTTTTTT
NA	NA	TRBV5-1	TRBJ2-7	CASSSHGRGTEQYF	TGCGCCAGCAGCTCACACGGAAGAGGAACCGAGCAGTACTTC
NA	NA	TRBV9	TRBJ1-1	CASSPQGNTEAFF	TGTGCCAGCAGCCCTCAGGGAAACACTGAAGCTTTCTTT
NA	NA	TRBV4-1	TRBJ1-2	CASSQATGYGYTF	TGCGCCAGCAGCCAAGCGACAGGCTATGGCTACACCTTC
TRBD1	few	TRBV5-1	TRBJ1-2	CASSHPTGGGYTF	TGCGCCAGCAGCCACCCAACAGGGGGCGGCTACACCTTC
NA	NA	TRBV11-3	TRBJ2-3	CASSLARNSDTQYF	TGTGCCAGCAGCCTTGCCCGGAACAGCGATACGCAGTATTTT
NA	NA	TRBV27	TRBJ1-3	CASSPGAGQAGNTIYF	TGTGCCAGCAGCCCGGGAGCGGGGCAGGCTGGAAACACCATATATTTT
TRBD1	NA	TRBV5-1	TRBJ2-3	CASSLGGTGGTDTQYF	TGCGCCAGCAGCTTGGGAGGGACAGGGGGCACAGATACGCAGTATTTT
TRBD2	NA	TRBV5-6	TRBJ2-1	CASSLRGGSYNEQFF	TGTGCCAGCAGCCTCCGGGGGGGCTCCTACAATGAGCAGTTCTTC
TRBD2	NA	TRBV5-4	TRBJ2-4	CASSPRTSQATKNIQYF	TGTGCCAGCAGCCCCCGGACTAGCCAAGCAACCAAAAACATTCAGTACTTC
TRBD2	NA	TRBV5-6	TRBJ2-7	CASSALAGGTYEQYF	TGTGCCAGCAGCGCTCTAGCGGGGGGGACCTACGAGCAGTACTTC
TRBD1	NA	TRBV4-3	TRBJ1-1	CASSRRQGADTEAFF	TGCGCCAGCAGTCGGAGACAGGGGGCGGACACTGAAGCTTTCTTT
TRBD1	NA	TRBV4-1	TRBJ2-7	CASSRLGQVPNEQYF	TGCGCCAGCAGCCGGCTAGGACAGGTTCCCAACGAGCAGTACTTC